This T cell receptor beta chain emerged from a study of response to subunit inactivated influenza vaccine. As regards this clonotype: Its antigen remains unidentified.

The CDR3 runs to 14 residues. V lost 10 bases, J lost 8 bases, and 12 bases stayed unmatched. Overall study results and limits: Few new T cells, the authors suggested, are recruited by each seasonal influenza vaccination.

Using its own MiXCR run on the RT-PCR reads, TCRdb lists one record per CDR3 protein. The sample includes hundreds of thousands of distinct CDR3 sequences, 11% to 15% seen only once; the top ten take roughly 6.4%. The TCR sequence derives from a middle-aged man who received an inactivated influenza vaccine. V usage is TRBV12-3 or TRBV12-4 and J usage is TRBJ1-4; TRBD1 agrees at 8 bases. The sequenced sample was PBMCs from blood, obtained around 15 days before vaccination. The CDR3 region is CATQTTGVREKLFF. In DNA, the CDR3 is TGTGCCACCCAAACGACAGGGGTGCGGGAAAAACTGTTTTTT.